This T cell receptor (beta chain) was recovered during a study of blood T cell repertoires in COVID-19. In the study overall: Specimens from acute and convalescent COVID-19 originated in the United States, Italy and Spain. Sources were T cells, B-cell-depleted T cells, or PBMCs; the material itself was cDNA or gDNA.

Enrolment of Seattle patients took place during active infection, and they were followed longitudinally. Source study methods: By means of reference gene primer amplification, nucleated cell counts were estimated. Clones were read by immunoSEQ multiplex PCR, and TCRdb kept only the in-frame ones, dropping some. V, J and clone size are those of that table, while D and trimming were read from the DNA. The data show about 150,000 clones, with roughly 84% seen just once and less than 10% held by the top ten. This sequence was found in a woman in her sixties or seventies with COVID-19, enrolled during active disease. What was sequenced was peripheral blood.

This CDR3 reads CASRGDTYGSPLHF. The DNA for the CDR3 is TGTGCCAGCAGGGGGGACACCTATGGTTCACCCCTCCACTTT. The V and J genes are TRBV6-5 and TRBJ1-6; possibly TRBD1 for D (6 bases). The CDR3 extends over 14 amino acids. Germline loops: CDR1 MNHEY, CDR2 SVGAGI. V was pared by 6 bases and J by 9 bases, with 15 bases between.